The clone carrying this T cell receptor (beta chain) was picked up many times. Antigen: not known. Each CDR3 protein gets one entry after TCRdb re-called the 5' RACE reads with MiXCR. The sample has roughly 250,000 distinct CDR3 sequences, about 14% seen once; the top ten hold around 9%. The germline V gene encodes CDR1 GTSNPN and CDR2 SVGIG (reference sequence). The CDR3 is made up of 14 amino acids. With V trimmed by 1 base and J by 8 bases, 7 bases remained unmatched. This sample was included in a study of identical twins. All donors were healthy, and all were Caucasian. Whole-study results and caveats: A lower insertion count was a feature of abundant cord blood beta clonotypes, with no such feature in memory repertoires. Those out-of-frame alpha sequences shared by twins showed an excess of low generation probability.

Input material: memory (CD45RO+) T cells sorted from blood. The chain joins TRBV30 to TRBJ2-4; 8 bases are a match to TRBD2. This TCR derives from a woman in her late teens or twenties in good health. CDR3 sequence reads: CAWSGQAGVDIQYF. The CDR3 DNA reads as TGTGCCTGGAGTGGTCAAGCGGGAGTCGACATTCAGTACTTC.